The 5 T cell receptor beta chains below come from one sample, sequenced in a study of blood T cell repertoires in COVID-19. Using immunoSEQ multiplex PCR, the repertoire was profiled, and TCRdb retains in-frame clones only, with some absent. The table includes 150,000 to 190,000 clones, 84% detected once. Source material: peripheral blood. The receptors originated from a woman aged 45-60 years with acute or convalescent COVID-19.

In its sample, this clone was seen once. This chain joins TRBV6-1 and TRBJ1-1; unclear D gene. Germline V lookup: CDR1 MNHNS, CDR2 SASEGT. V was shortened by 2 bases and J by 1 base, with 5 bases between the two germline ends. The CDR3 consists of 13 residues. Here the CDR3 reads CASSEIWNTEAFF. CDR3 nucleotide sequence: TGTGCCAGCAGTGAAATCTGGAACACTGAAGCTTTCTTT.

The rearrangement joins TRBV19 to TRBJ1-2, with 9 nucleotides matching TRBD1. Germline assignment: CDR1 LNHDA and CDR2 SQIVND (reference sequence). This CDR3 is 16 amino acids long. V lost 6 bases to trimming and J lost 1 base; unmatched junction nucleotides: 9. The CDR3 coding sequence is TGTGCCAGTAGCTCGAAGACAGGGGGGTTTAACTATGGCTACACCTTC. Protein sequence: CASSSKTGGFNYGYTF.

V is TRBV29-1 and J is TRBJ2-1, with 9 positions matching TRBD2. There are 13 residues in the CDR3. V lost 3 bases to trimming and J lost 6 bases; unmatched junction nucleotides: 3. CDR1 is SQVTM and CDR2 is ANQGSEA in the germline V gene. DNA of the CDR3: TGCAGCGTTGAGATAGCGGGAGTCAATGAGCAGTTCTTC. Amino acids: CSVEIAGVNEQFF.

V gene TRBV5-6 combines with J gene TRBJ2-7; no clear D gene. V dropped 4 bases and J dropped 5 bases, with 7 bases sitting between them. The CDR3 is 11 residues long. Germline V gives CDR1 SGHDT, CDR2 YYEEEE. Written as DNA, the CDR3 is TGTGCCAGCAGCCGCGAGGACGAGCAGTACTTC. Protein: CASSREDEQYF.

The chain combines TRBV18 with TRBJ2-5, with a weak D call TRBD1 (6 bases). CDR1 is KGHSH, CDR2 LQKENI, per germline. Trimming stripped 0 bases from V and 5 bases from J, with 16 bases between. This CDR3 comprises 16 residues. In DNA form, the CDR3 reads TGTGCCAGCTCACCACCGAGGAAACAGGGCGATGAGACCCAGTACTTC. Encoded protein: CASSPPRKQGDETQYF.